The present entry profiles one TCR beta chain with its context. This CDR3 contains 18 residues. The germline V gene has CDR1 MNHEY and CDR2 SVGEGT. After removal of 6 bases from V and 2 bases from J, the junction contained 10 bases not matched to a gene. This sample stems from a study of blood T cell repertoires in COVID-19. The method was immunoSEQ multiplex PCR; TCRdb's version includes in-frame clones alone and lacks a portion of them. This table holds roughly 220,000 clones, 70% to 90% found once. The chain employs TRBV6-2 or TRBV6-3 and TRBJ2-1; 13 bases align to TRBD2. This receptor was identified in a woman aged 45-59 years with acute COVID-19. The material sequenced was PBMCs or T cells enriched from blood (not recorded which). CDR3 nucleotides: TGTGCCAGCAGCTTACTAGCGGGAGGGCCCTCTCCCTACAATGAGCAGTTCTTC. It yields the protein CASSLLAGGPSPYNEQFF.